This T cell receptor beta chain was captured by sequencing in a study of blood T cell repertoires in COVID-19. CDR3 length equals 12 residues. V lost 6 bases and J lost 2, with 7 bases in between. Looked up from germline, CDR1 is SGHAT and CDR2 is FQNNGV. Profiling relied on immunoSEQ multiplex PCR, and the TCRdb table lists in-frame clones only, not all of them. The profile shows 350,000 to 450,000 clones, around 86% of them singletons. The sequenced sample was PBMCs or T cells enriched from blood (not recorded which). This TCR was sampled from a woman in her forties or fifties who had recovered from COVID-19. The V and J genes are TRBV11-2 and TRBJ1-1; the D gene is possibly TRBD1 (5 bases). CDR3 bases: TGTGCCAGCAGTGACAGAAACACTGAAGCTTTCTTT. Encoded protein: CASSDRNTEAFF.